The clone carrying this T cell receptor (beta chain) was counted ten times or more. The antigen is unknown. TCRdb itself ran the reads through MiXCR, one entry per CDR3 protein. The data contain around 530,000 distinct CDR3 sequences, 26% of them singletons. This record belongs to a study of T cell repertoires in cytomegalovirus infection. Study-level information: Both CMV infection and a matching HLA type were indicated by public TCR beta signatures. Study findings and constraints: In two of eight donors, the top clonotype was HLA-C-restricted CMV-specific. Using cumulative public TCR beta family frequency, the authors identified those who carried CMV together with the relevant HLA.

The length of the CDR3 is 14 residues. Trimming pared 1 base from V and 1 base from J, leaving 7 bases between. Germline CDR1 and CDR2: MGHRA and YSYEKL. The clonotype comes from a human donor in good health (CMV status not recorded). Some clones in this sample may be carry-over from other donors' samples. What was sequenced was PBMCs. The chain employs TRBV4-1 and TRBJ1-2; the D is unclear. CDR3 nucleotides: TGCGCCAGCAGCCAAGCAGACCTTAACTATGGCTACACCTTC. Its translation: CASSQADLNYGYTF.